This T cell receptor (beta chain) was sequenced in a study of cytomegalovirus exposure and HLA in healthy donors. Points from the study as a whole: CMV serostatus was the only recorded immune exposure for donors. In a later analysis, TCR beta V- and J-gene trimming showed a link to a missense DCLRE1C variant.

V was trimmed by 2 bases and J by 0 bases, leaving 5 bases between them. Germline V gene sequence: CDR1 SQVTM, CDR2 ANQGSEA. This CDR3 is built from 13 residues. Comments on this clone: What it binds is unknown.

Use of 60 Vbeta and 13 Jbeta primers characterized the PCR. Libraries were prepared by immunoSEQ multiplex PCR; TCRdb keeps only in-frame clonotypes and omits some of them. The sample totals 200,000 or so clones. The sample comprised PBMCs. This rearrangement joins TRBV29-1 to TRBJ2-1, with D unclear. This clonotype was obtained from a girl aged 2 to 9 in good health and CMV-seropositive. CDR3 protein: CSVESSSYNEQFF. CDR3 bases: TGCAGCGTTGAATCGAGCTCCTACAATGAGCAGTTCTTC.